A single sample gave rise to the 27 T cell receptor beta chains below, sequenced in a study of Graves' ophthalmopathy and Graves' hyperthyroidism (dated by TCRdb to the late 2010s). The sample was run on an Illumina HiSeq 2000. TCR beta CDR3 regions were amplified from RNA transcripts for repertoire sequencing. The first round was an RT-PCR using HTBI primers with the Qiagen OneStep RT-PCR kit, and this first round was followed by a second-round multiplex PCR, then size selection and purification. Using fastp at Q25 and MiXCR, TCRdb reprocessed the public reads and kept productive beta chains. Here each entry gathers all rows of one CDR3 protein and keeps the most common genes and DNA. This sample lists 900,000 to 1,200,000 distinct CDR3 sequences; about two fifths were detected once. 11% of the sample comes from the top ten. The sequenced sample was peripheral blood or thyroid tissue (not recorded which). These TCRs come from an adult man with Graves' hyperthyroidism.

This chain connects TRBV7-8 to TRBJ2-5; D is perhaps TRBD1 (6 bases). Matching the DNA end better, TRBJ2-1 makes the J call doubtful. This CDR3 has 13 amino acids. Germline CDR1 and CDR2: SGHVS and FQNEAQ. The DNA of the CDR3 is TGTGCCAGCAGTGGAGGACAGCACAATGAGCAGTTCTTC. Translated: CASSGGQHNEQFF.

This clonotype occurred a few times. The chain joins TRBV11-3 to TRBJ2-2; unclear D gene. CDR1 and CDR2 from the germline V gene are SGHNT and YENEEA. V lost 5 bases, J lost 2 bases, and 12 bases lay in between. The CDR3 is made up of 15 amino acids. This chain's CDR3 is CASSQLETNTGELFF. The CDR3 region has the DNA TGTGCCAGCAGCCAGCTAGAGACCAACACCGGGGAGCTGTTTTTT. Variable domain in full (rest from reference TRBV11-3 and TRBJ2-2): EAGVVQSPRYKIIEKKQPVAFWCNPISGHNTLYWYLQNLGQGPELLIRYENEEAVDDSQLPKDRFSAERLKGVDSTLKIQPAELGDSAVYLCASSQLETNTGELFFGEGSRLTVL.

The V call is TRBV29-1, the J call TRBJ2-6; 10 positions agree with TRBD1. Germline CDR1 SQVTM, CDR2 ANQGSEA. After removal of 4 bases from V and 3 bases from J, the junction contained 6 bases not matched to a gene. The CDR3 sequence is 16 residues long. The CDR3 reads CSVGDRGIYGANVLTF. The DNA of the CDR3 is TGCAGCGTTGGGGACAGGGGAATCTATGGGGCCAACGTCCTGACTTTC.

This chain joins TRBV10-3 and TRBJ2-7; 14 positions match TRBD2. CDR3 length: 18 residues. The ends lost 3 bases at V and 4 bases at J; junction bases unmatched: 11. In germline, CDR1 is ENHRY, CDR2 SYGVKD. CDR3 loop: CAISDPTGTSGRLYEQYF. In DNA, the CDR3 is TGTGCCATCAGTGACCCAACCGGGACTAGCGGGAGACTTTACGAGCAGTACTTC.

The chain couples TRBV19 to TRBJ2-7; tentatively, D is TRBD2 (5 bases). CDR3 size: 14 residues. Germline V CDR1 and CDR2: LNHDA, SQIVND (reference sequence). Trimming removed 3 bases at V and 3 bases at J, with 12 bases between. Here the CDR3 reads CASSIRGASYEQYF. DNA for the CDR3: TGTGCCAGTAGTATTCGGGGAGCCAGCTACGAGCAGTACTTC.

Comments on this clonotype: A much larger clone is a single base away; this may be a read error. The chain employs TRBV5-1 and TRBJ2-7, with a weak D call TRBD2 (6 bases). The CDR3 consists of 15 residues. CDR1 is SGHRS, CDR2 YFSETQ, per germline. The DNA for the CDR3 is TGCGCCAGCAGCATTAGCGGAGGACCTTCCTACGAGCAGCACTTC. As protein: CASSISGGPSYEQHF.

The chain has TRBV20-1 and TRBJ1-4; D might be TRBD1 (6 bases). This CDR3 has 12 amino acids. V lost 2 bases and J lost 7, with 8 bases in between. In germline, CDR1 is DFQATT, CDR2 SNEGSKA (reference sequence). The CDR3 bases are TGCAGTGCTAGAAAGGGGGGTGAAAAACTGTTTTTT. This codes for CSARKGGEKLFF.

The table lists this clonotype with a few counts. The CDR3 protein is CASSSYGSGSKDEQYF. CDR3 nucleotides: TGTGCCAGCAGTTCATACGGTAGCGGTTCGAAGGACGAGCAGTACTTC. The chain couples TRBV28 to TRBJ2-7; a weak D match, TRBD2 (6 bases). V was trimmed by 4 bases and J by 5 bases, leaving 21 bases between them. This CDR3 spans 16 amino acids. Per the germline V gene, CDR1 is MDHEN and CDR2 is SYDVKM. The full variable domain, rest sourced from reference TRBV28 and TRBJ2-7, is DVKVTQSSRYLVKRTGEKVFLECVQDMDHENMFWYRQDPGLGLRLIYFSYDVKMKEKGDIPEGYSVSREKKERFSLILESASTNQTSMYLCASSSYGSGSKDEQYFGPGTRLTVT.

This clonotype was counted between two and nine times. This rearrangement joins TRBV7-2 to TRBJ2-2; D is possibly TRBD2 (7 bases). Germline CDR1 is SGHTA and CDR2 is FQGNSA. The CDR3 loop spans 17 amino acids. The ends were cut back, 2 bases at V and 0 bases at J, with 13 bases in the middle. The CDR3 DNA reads TGTGCCAGCAGCTTAAAGGGGGGGTTCGCGAACACCGGGGAGCTGTTTTTT. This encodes CASSLKGGFANTGELFF.

Written as DNA, the CDR3 is TGTGCCAGCAGCTTTACCGGGACAGGGGCCTACAATGAGCAGTTCTTC. This codes for CASSFTGTGAYNEQFF. The chain couples TRBV7-2 to TRBJ2-1; TRBD1 agrees at 10 bases. The V gene's germline CDR1 is SGHTA and CDR2 FQGNSA. This CDR3 spans 16 amino acids. With V trimmed by 3 bases and J by 2 bases, 4 bases remained unmatched.

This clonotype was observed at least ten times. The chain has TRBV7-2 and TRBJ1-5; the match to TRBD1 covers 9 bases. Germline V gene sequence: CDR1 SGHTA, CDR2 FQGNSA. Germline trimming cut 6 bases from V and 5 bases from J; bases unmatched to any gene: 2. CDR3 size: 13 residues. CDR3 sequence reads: CASRRDRDQPQHF. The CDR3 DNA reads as TGTGCCAGCAGGAGGGACAGGGATCAGCCCCAGCATTTT.

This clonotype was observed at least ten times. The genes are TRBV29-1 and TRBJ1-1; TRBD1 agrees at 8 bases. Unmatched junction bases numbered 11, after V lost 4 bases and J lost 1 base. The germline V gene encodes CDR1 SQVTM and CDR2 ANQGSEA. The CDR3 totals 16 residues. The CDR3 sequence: CSVGAFPGQENTEAFF. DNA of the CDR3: TGCAGCGTTGGTGCCTTCCCGGGACAGGAGAACACTGAAGCTTTCTTT.

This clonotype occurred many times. In DNA, the CDR3 is TGCAGCGTTGAAGACCCCCGCAGGGGCGCGGGCTATGGCTACACCTTC. Amino acid sequence: CSVEDPRRGAGYGYTF. This chain connects TRBV29-1 to TRBJ1-2, with a weak D call TRBD1 (6 bases). The V and J ends lost 0 bases and 4 bases respectively, with 18 bases between them. Germline loops: CDR1 SQVTM, CDR2 ANQGSEA. The CDR3 loop spans 16 amino acids. The full variable domain, with the rest looked up from reference TRBV29-1 and TRBJ1-2, is SAVISQKPSRDICQRGTSLTIQCQVDSQVTMMFWYRQQPGQSLTLIATANQGSEATYESGFVIDKFPISRPNLTFSTLTVSNMSPEDSSIYLCSVEDPRRGAGYGYTFGSGTRLTVV.

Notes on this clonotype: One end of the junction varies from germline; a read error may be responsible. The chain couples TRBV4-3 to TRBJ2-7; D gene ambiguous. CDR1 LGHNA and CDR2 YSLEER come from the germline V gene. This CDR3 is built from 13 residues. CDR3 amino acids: CANSQEVWSEQYF. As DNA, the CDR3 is TGCGCCAACAGCCAAGAAGTGTGGTCCGAGCAGTACTTC.

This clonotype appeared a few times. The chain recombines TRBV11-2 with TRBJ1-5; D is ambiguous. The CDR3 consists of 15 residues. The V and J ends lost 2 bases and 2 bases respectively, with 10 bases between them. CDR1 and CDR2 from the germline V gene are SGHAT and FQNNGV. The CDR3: CASSLTNLGNQPQHF. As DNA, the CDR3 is TGTGCCAGCAGCTTAACTAACCTAGGCAATCAGCCCCAGCATTTT.

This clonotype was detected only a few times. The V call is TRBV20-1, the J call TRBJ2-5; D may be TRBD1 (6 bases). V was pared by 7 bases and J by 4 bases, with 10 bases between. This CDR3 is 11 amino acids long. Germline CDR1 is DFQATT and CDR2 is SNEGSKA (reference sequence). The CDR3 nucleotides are TGCAGTGGTCAGGGGCCAGAGACCCAGTACTTC. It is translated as CSGQGPETQYF.

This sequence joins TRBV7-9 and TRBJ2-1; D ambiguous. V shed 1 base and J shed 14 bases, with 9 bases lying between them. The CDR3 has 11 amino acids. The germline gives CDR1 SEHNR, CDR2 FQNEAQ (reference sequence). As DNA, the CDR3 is TGTGCCAGCAGCTTAGGCGTAGGCGAGTTCTTC. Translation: CASSLGVGEFF.

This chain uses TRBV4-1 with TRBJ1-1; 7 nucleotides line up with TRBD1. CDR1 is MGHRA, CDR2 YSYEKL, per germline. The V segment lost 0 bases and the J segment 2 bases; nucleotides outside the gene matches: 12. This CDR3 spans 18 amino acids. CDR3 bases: TGCGCCAGCAGCCAAGATATTCTGAGGGACAGTTACAACACTGAAGCTTTCTTT. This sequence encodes CASSQDILRDSYNTEAFF.

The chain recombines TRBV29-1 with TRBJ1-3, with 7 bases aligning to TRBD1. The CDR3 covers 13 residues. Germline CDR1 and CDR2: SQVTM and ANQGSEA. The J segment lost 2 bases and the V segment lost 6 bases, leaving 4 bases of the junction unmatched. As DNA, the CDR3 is TGCAGCGTATCCGACAGGGCTGGAAACACCATATATTTT. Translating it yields CSVSDRAGNTIYF.

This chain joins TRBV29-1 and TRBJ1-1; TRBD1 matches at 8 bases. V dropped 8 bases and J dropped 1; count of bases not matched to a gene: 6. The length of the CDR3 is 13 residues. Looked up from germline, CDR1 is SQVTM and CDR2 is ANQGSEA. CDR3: CSSGGPGNTEAFF. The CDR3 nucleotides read TGCAGCTCAGGGGGCCCGGGGAACACTGAAGCTTTCTTT. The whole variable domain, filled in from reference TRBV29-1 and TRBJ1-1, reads SAVISQKPSRDICQRGTSLTIQCQVDSQVTMMFWYRQQPGQSLTLIATANQGSEATYESGFVIDKFPISRPNLTFSTLTVSNMSPEDSSIYLCSSGGPGNTEAFFGQGTRLTVV.

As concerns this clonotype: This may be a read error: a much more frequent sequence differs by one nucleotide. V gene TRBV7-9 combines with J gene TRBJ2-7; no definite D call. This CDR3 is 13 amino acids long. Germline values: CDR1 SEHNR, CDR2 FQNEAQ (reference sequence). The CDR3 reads CVSSDPPTYEQYF. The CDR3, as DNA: TGTGTCAGCAGCGACCCGCCCACCTACGAGCAGTACTTC.

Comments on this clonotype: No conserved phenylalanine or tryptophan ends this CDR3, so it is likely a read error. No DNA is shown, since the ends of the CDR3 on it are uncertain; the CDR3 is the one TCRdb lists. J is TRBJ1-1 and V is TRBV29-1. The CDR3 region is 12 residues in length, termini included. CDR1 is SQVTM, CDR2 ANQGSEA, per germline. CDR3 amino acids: CSVSSQQYGTNY.

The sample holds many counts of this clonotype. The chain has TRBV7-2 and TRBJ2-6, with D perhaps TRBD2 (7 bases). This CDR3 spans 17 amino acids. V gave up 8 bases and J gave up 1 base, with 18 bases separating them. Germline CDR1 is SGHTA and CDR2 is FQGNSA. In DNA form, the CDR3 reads TGTGCCAGCCTTAGGGGGGGTCTAGCTTCTGGGGCCAACGTCCTGACTTTC. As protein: CASLRGGLASGANVLTF.

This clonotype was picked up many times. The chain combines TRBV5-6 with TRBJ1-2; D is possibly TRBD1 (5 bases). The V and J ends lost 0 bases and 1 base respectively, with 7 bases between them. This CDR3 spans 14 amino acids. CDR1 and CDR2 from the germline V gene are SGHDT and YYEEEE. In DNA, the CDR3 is TGTGCCAGCAGCTTGGCCAGGGATAACTATGGCTACACCTTC. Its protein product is CASSLARDNYGYTF.

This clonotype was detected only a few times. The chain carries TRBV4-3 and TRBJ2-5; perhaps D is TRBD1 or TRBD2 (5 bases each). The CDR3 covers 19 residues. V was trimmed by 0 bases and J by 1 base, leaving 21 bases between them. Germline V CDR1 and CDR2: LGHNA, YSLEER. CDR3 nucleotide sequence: TGCGCCAGCAGCCAAGATCCCCCACGATCGGACGGGACCCAAGAGACCCAGTACTTC. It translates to CASSQDPPRSDGTQETQYF.

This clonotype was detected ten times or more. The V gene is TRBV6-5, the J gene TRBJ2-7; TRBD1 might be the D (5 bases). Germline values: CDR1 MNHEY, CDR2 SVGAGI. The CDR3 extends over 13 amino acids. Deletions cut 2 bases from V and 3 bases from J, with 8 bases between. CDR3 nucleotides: TGTGCCAGCAGTTACGGGGCTAGCTACGAGCAGTACTTC. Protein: CASSYGASYEQYF.

The DNA of the CDR3 is TGTGCCAGCAGCGGGACAGGGGGGTTGGCACCCCTCCACTTT. Its protein product is CASSGTGGLAPLHF. The genes are TRBV9 and TRBJ1-6, with TRBD1 matching 10 bases. In germline, CDR1 is SGDLS, CDR2 YYNGEE. This CDR3 region has 14 residues. J lost 11 bases, V lost 3 bases, and 5 bases had no gene match.